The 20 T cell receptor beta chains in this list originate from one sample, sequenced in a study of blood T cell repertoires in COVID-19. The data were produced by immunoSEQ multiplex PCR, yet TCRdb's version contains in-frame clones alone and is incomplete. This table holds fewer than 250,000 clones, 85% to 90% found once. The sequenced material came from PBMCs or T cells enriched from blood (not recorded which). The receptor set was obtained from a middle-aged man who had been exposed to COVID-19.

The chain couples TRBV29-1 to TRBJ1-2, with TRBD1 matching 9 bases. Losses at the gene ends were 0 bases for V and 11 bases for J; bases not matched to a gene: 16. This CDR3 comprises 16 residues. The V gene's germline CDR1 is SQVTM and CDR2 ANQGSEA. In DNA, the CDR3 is TGCAGCGTTGAAGATCGTTCCCCGGACAGGGGACTTCATTACACCTTC. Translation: CSVEDRSPDRGLHYTF.

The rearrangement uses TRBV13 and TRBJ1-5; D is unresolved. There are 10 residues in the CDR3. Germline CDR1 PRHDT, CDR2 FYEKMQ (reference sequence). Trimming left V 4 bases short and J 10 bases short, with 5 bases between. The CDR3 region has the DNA TGTGCCAGCAGCTCCCTCCCCCAGCATTTT. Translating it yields CASSSLPQHF.

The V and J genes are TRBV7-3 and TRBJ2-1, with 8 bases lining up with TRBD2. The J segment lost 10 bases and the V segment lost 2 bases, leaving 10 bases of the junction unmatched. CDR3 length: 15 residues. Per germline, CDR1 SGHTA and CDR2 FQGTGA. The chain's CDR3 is CASSLQSGGIGEQFF. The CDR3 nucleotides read TGTGCCAGCAGCTTACAGAGCGGGGGAATTGGCGAGCAGTTCTTC.

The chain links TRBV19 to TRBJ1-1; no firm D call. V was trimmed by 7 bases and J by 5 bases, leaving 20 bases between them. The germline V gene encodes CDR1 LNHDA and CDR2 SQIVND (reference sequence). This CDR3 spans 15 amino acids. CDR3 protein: CASKVSGGLGTEAFF. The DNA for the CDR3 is TGTGCCAGTAAAGTTTCGGGAGGGCTGGGTACTGAAGCTTTCTTT.

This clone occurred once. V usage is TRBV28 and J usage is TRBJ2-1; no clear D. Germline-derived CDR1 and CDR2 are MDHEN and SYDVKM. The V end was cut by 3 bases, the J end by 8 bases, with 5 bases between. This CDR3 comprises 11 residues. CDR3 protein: CASSFGYEQFF. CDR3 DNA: TGTGCCAGCAGTTTTGGCTATGAGCAGTTCTTC.

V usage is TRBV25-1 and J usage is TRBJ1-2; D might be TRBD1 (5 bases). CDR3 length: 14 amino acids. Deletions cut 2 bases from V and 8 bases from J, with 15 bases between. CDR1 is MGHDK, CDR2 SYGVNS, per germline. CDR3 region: CASSEGTGRRGYTF. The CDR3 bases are TGTGCCAGCAGTGAAGGTACAGGTCGGCGGGGCTACACCTTC.

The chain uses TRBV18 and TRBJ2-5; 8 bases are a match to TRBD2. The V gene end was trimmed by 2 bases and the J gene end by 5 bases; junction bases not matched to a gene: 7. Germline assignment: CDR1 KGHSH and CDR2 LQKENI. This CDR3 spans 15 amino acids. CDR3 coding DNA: TGTGCCAGCTCACCAAATAGCGGGGAAGTGGAGACCCAGTACTTC. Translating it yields CASSPNSGEVETQYF.

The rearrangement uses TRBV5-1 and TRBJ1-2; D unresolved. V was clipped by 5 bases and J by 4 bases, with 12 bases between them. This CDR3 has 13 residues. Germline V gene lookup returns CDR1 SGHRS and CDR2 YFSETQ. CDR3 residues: CASRAGSVYGYTF. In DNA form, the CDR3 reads TGCGCCAGCAGAGCGGGATCCGTCTATGGCTACACCTTC.

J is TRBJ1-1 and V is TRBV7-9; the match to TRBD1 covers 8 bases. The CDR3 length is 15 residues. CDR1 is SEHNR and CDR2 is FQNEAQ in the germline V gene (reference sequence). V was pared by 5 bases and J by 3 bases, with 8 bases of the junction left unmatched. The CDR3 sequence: CASSPDRVWYTEAFF. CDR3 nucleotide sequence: TGTGCCAGCAGCCCGGACAGGGTCTGGTACACTGAAGCTTTCTTT.

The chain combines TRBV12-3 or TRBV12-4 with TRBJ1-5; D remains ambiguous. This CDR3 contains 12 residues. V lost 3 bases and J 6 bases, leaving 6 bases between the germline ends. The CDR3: CASSLFGQPQHF. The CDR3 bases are TGTGCCAGCAGTTTGTTCGGTCAGCCCCAGCATTTT.

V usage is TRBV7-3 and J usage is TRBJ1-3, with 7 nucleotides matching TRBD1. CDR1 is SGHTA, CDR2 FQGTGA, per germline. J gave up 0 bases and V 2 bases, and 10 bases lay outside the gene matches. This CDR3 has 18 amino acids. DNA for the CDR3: TGTGCCAGCAGCTTACGCATAGCCGGGACAGTCTCTGGAAACACCATATATTTT. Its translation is CASSLRIAGTVSGNTIYF.

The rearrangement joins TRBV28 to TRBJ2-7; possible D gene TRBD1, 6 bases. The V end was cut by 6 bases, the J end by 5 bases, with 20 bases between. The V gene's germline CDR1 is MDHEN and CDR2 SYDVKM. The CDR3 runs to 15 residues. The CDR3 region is CASSPLGWGLNEQYV. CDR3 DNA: TGTGCCAGCAGCCCCCTAGGCTGGGGGCTGAACGAGCAGTACGTC.

For the CDR3, the DNA is TGTGCCAGCAGCCTCCGGACTAGCGCCGATACGCAGTATTTT. Translating it yields CASSLRTSADTQYF. This chain joins TRBV4-2 and TRBJ2-3, with TRBD2 matching 9 bases. CDR1 and CDR2 from the germline V gene are LGHNA and YNFKEQ. The CDR3 consists of 14 residues. V trimming: 4 bases; J trimming: 6 bases; junction bases outside the gene matches: 5.

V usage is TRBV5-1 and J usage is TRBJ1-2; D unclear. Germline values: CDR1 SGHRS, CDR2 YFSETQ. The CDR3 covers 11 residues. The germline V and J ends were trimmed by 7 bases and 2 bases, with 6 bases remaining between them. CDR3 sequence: CASGENYGYTF. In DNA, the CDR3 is TGCGCCAGCGGGGAGAACTATGGCTACACCTTC.

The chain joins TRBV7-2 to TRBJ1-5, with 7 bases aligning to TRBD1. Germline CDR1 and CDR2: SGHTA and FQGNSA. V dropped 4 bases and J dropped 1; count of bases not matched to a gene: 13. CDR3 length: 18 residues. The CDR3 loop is CASSSSILRQGSNQPQHF. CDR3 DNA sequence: TGTGCCAGCAGCTCCTCCATACTCCGACAGGGAAGCAATCAGCCCCAGCATTTT.

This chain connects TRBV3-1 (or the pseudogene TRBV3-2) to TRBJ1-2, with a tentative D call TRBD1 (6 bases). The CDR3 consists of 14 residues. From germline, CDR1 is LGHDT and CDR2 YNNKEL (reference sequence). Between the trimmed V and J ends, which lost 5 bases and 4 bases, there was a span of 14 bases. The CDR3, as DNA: TGTGCCAGCAGCAGCTCGGACAGAGGCTATGGCTACACCTTC. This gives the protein CASSSSDRGYGYTF.

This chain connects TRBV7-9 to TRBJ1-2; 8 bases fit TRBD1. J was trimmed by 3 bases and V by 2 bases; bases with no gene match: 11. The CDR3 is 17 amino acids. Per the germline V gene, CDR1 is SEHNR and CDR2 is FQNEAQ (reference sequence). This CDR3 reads CASSLYGRGRRDYGYTF. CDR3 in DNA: TGTGCCAGCAGCTTATATGGCAGGGGGCGCCGGGACTATGGCTACACCTTC.

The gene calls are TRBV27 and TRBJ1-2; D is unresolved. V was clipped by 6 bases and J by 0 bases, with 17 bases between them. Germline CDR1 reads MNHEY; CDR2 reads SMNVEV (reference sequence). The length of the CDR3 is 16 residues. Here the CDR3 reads CASSYKSGLANYGYTF. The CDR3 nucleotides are TGTGCCAGCAGCTACAAAAGCGGGCTAGCTAACTATGGCTACACCTTC.

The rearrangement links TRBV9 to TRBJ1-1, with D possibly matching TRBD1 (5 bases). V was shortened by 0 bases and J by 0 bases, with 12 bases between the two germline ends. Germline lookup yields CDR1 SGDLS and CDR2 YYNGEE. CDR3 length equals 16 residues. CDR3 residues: CASSVATGGMNTEAFF. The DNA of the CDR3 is TGTGCCAGCAGCGTAGCTACCGGGGGGATGAACACTGAAGCTTTCTTT.

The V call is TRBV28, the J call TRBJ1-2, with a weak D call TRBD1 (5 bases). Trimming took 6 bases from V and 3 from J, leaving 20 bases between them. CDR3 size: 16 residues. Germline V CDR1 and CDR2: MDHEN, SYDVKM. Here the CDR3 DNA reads TGTGCCAGCAGACCCCCGAGACAGTCCCCCCACTATGGCTACACCTTC. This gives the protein CASRPPRQSPHYGYTF.